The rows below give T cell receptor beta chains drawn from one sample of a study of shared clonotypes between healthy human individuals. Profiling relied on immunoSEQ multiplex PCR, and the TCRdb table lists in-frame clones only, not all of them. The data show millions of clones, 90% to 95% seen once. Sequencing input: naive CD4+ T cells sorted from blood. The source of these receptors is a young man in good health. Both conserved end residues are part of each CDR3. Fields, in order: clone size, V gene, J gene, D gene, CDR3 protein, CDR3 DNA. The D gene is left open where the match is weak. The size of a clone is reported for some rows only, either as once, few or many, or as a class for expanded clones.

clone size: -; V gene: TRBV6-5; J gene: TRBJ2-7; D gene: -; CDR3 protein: CASGRNYEQYF; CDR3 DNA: TGTGCCAGCGGACGGAACTACGAGCAGTACTTC
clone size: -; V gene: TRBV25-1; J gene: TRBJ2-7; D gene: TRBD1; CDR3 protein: CASTDRSKGQYF; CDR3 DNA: TGTGCCAGCACGGACAGGTCGAAGGGGCAGTACTTC
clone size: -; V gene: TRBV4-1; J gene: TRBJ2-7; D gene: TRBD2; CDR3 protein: CASSQRARASGSPERYEQYF; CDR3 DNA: TGCGCCAGCAGCCAAAGGGCCCGAGCTAGCGGGTCACCAGAAAGGTACGAGCAGTACTTC
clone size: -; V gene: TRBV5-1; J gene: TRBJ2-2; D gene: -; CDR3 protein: CASSSGTANTGELFF; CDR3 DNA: TGCGCCAGCAGCTCCGGGACCGCGAACACCGGGGAGCTGTTTTTT
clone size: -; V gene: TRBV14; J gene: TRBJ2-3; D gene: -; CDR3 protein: CASSPRWDISTDTQYF; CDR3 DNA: TGTGCCAGCAGCCCCCGGTGGGACATAAGCACAGATACGCAGTATTTT
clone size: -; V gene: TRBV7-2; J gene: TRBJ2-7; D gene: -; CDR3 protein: CASSLVVTYEQYF; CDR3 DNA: TGTGCCAGCAGCTTAGTCGTCACCTACGAGCAGTACTTC
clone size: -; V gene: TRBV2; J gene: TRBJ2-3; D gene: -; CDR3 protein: CASSGRGTDTQYF; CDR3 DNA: TGTGCCAGCAGCGGGAGAGGCACAGATACGCAGTATTTT
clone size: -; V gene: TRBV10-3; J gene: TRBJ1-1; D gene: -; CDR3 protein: CATVMAGQGHTEVFF; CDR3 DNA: TGTGCCACCGTTATGGCCGGGCAGGGACACACTGAAGTTTTCTTT
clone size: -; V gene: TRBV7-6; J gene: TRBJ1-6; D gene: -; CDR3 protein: CASSLGQLLNSPLHF; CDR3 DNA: TGTGCCAGCAGCTTAGGCCAGCTCCTAAATTCACCCCTCCACTTT
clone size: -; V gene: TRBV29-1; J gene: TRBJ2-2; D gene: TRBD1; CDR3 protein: CSVGQGGAGELFF; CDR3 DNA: TGCAGCGTTGGACAGGGCGGAGCCGGGGAGCTGTTTTTT
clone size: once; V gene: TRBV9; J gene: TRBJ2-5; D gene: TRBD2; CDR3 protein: CASSVAEGGRETQYF; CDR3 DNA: TGTGCCAGCAGCGTAGCTGAGGGAGGGAGGGAGACCCAGTACTTC
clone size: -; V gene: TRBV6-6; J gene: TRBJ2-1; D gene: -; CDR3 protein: CASSYSSDSGHEQFF; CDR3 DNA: TGTGCCAGCAGTTACTCTTCGGACTCGGGCCATGAGCAGTTCTTC
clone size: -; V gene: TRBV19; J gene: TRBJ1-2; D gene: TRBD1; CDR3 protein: CASRQGVGNYGYTF; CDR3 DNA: TGTGCCAGCCGCCAGGGGGTTGGAAACTATGGCTACACCTTC
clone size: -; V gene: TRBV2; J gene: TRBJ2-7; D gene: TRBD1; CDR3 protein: CASRTGAYEQYF; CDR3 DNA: TGTGCCAGTAGGACAGGGGCCTACGAGCAGTACTTC
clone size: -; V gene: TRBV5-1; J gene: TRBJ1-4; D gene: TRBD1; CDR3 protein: CASSLVPGQGATNEKLFF; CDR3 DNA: TGCGCCAGCAGCTTGGTGCCGGGACAGGGCGCAACTAATGAAAAACTGTTTTTT
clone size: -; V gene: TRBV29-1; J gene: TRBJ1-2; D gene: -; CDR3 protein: CSVVGGGYGYTF; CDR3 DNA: TGCAGCGTTGTTGGTGGAGGCTATGGCTACACCTTC
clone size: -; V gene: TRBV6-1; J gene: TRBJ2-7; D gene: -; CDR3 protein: CASVLPSKGEQYF; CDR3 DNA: TGTGCCAGCGTGCTACCTTCAAAAGGCGAGCAGTACTTC
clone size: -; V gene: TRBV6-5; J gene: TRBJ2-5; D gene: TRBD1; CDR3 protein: CASSYSGQVQETQYF; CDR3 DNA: TGTGCCAGCAGTTACTCGGGACAGGTCCAAGAGACCCAGTACTTC
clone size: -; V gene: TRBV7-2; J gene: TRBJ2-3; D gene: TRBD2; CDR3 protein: CASSPRLAGLGNTQYF; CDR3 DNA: TGTGCCAGCAGCCCTAGACTAGCCGGGCTGGGAAATACGCAGTATTTT
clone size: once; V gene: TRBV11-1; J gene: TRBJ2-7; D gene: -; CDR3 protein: CASSLGGGEQYF; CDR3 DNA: TGTGCCAGCAGCTTGGGGGGCGGTGAGCAGTACTTC
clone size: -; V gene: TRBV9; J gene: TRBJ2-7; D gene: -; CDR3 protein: CASSDRDGSYEQYF; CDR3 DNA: TGTGCCAGCAGCGACCGGGACGGTTCCTACGAGCAGTACTTC
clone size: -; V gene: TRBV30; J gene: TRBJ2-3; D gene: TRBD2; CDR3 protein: CAWIAGGRADTQYF; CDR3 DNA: TGTGCCTGGATAGCGGGGGGGCGGGCAGATACGCAGTATTTT
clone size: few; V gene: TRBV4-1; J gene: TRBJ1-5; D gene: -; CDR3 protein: CASSQDGRGNQPQHF; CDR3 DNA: TGCGCCAGCAGCCAAGACGGCCGCGGTAATCAGCCCCAGCATTTT
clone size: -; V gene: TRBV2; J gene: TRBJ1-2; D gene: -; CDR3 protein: CASSEVSKGDGYTF; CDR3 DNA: TGTGCCAGCAGTGAAGTGTCCAAAGGAGATGGCTACACCTTC
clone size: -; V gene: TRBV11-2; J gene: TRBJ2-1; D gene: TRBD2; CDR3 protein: CASSLVGLAGYNEQFF; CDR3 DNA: TGTGCCAGCAGCTTAGTGGGGCTAGCGGGGTACAATGAGCAGTTCTTC
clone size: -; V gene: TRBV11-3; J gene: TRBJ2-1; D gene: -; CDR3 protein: CASSLASAGYNEQFF; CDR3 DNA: TGTGCCAGCAGCTTAGCGTCGGCGGGTTACAATGAGCAGTTCTTC
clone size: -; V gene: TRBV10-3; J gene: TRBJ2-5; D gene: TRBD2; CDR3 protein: CAISVTGGEETQYF; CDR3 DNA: TGTGCCATCAGTGTAACTGGGGGGGAAGAGACCCAGTACTTC